The text below deals with one T cell receptor (beta chain). The entry originates in a study of shared clonotypes between healthy human individuals. Study background: Serving as donors were a couple of women and a few men, whose ages spanned 18 to 49.

Genomic DNA belonging to each subset was distributed in equal measure over several immunoSEQ plates. The unsorted PBMC sample used ten immunoSEQ deep assay plates. Repertoires were generated with immunoSEQ multiplex PCR, while TCRdb's copy carries only in-frame clones and drops some. This sample has around 500,000 clones, with around 79% found just once. Trimming took 4 bases from V and 4 from J, leaving 16 bases between them. CDR3 length: 15 amino acids. In germline, CDR1 is MGHRA, CDR2 YSYEKL. The TCR originated in a woman aged 40 to 50 in good health. Some clones in this sample may be carry-over from other donors' samples. The chain combines TRBV4-1 with TRBJ1-1, with D hard to call. The source material was PBMCs. The CDR3 nucleotides are TGCGCCAGCAGCCTTAAAGAGGGCGGGAGCACTGAAGCTTTCTTT. Translated: CASSLKEGGSTEAFF.